Listed here are 26 T cell receptor beta chains from one sample, sequenced in a study of blood T cells in healthy people across ages. A sample-barcoded 5' primer and a J-beta primer mix were used in a second PCR of roughly 6 to 11 cycles. MiXCR, applied by TCRdb to the 5' RACE reads, yields one record per CDR3 protein. The data hold roughly 1,500,000 distinct CDR3 sequences, with approximately 32% observed a single time. The sample taken for sequencing was blood. The receptor source for this set is a woman aged 25 to 39 in good health.

Here the CDR3 reads CASSGYRETQYF. For the CDR3, the DNA is TGTGCCAGCAGCGGGTACCGAGAGACCCAGTACTTC. V and J are TRBV11-2 and TRBJ2-5; the D is unclear. The germline gives CDR1 SGHAT, CDR2 FQNNGV. The CDR3 contains 12 residues. The V and J ends lost 5 bases and 4 bases respectively, with 8 bases between them. Based on the CDR3 plus reference TRBV11-2 and TRBJ2-5, the full variable domain is EAGVAQSPRYKIIEKRQSVAFWCNPISGHATLYWYQQILGQGPKLLIQFQNNGVVDDSQLPKDRFSAERLKGVDSTLKIQPAKLEDSAVYLCASSGYRETQYFGPGTRLLVL.

The chain carries TRBV7-2 and TRBJ1-3; 11 nucleotides match TRBD1. The V segment lost 1 base and the J segment 0 bases; nucleotides outside the gene matches: 8. This CDR3 is built from 19 residues. Per germline, CDR1 SGHTA and CDR2 FQGNSA. Here the CDR3 reads CASSLVIGQGAASGNTIYF. DNA for the CDR3: TGTGCCAGCAGCTTAGTCATCGGACAGGGGGCGGCCTCTGGAAACACCATATATTTT.

As concerns this clonotype: A junction end diverges from the germline sequence, so it may reflect a read error. The chain couples TRBV6-5 to TRBJ2-7; D not resolved. The CDR3 is 15 residues long. The germline CDR1 and CDR2 sequences are MNHEY and SVGAGI. CDR3 in amino acids: CASSYVADSSYERYF. DNA for the CDR3: TGTGCCAGCAGTTACGTTGCGGATAGCTCCTACGAGCGGTACTTC.

Of note for this clonotype: An end of the junction does not agree with germline; a read error may underlie this. The CDR3 reads CASRPPWDSSNEKLFF. As DNA, the CDR3 is TGTGCCAGCAGACCCCCCTGGGACAGCAGTAATGAAAAGCTGTTTTTT. This rearrangement joins TRBV7-9 to TRBJ1-4, with 7 bases fitting TRBD1. Germline V CDR1 and CDR2: SEHNR, FQNEAQ (reference sequence). The CDR3 has 16 amino acids.

This chain uses TRBV18 with TRBJ2-3, with D tentatively TRBD2 (6 bases). CDR1 and CDR2 from the germline V gene are KGHSH and LQKENI. The CDR3 has 15 amino acids. Trimming left V 2 bases short and J 1 base short, with 10 bases between. The CDR3 spells CASSPWGDRTDTQYF. The CDR3 bases are TGTGCCAGCTCACCATGGGGGGACCGCACAGATACGCAGTATTTT.

V usage is TRBV6-1 and J usage is TRBJ2-5; 10 bases agree with TRBD1. This CDR3 has 15 residues. The germline V gene encodes CDR1 MNHNS and CDR2 SASEGT. The J segment lost 4 bases and the V segment lost 5 bases, leaving 7 bases of the junction unmatched. The CDR3 nucleotides are TGTGCCAGCAGTACCGACAGGGGGCCGAGAGAGACCCAGTACTTC. This translates into CASSTDRGPRETQYF.

The genes are TRBV6-2 or TRBV6-3 and TRBJ2-3; weak D call: TRBD1 (6 bases). Between the trimmed V and J ends, which lost 0 bases and 2 bases, there was a span of 18 bases. The V gene's germline CDR1 is MNHEY and CDR2 SVGEGT. This CDR3 has 18 amino acids. CDR3 region: CASSYSLSGTTNTDTQYF. CDR3 bases: TGTGCCAGCAGTTACTCGCTTTCCGGGACAACTAACACAGATACGCAGTATTTT.

This clonotype has a count of ten or more. CDR3 sequence reads: CSVEAHVGTQYF. The CDR3 nucleotides read TGCAGCGTTGAAGCCCACGTGGGGACCCAGTACTTC. The chain couples TRBV29-1 to TRBJ2-5; D unclear. Trimming cost V 1 base and J 7 bases, with 10 bases left between them. This CDR3 region has 12 residues. Germline CDR1 reads SQVTM; CDR2 reads ANQGSEA.

This clonotype was seen a single time. A single base separates this from a much larger clone, so it may be a read error. The genes are TRBV15 and TRBJ2-3; weak D call: TRBD2 (5 bases). Trimming took 3 bases from V and 6 from J, leaving 19 bases between them. The CDR3 is 16 amino acids. In germline, CDR1 is LNHNV, CDR2 YYDKDF (reference sequence). In nucleotides, the CDR3 is TGTGCCACCAGCAGCAAGGCGGGTAGTATGCGGGATACGCAGTATTTT. As protein: CATSSKAGSMRDTQYF.

This sequence joins TRBV15 and TRBJ2-5, with 14 positions matching TRBD2. Trimming cost V 5 bases and J 2 bases; bases outside gene matches: 4. The germline gives CDR1 LNHNV, CDR2 YYDKDF (reference sequence). The CDR3 is 16 residues long. The DNA for the CDR3 is TGTGCCACCAGCTCCCGGACTAGCGGGGGGCAAGAGACCCAGTACTTC. It specifies CATSSRTSGGQETQYF. Combining the CDR3 with reference TRBV15 and TRBJ2-5 gives the whole variable domain DAMVIQNPRYQVTQFGKPVTLSCSQTLNHNVMYWYQQKSSQAPKLLFHYYDKDFNNEADTPDNFQSRRPNTSFCFLDIRSPGLGDTAMYLCATSSRTSGGQETQYFGPGTRLLVL.

The gene calls are TRBV27 and TRBJ2-7; 8 nucleotides line up with TRBD1. Germline V CDR1 and CDR2: MNHEY, SMNVEV (reference sequence). V shed 4 bases, J shed 7 bases, and the junction held 9 bases outside the gene matches. The CDR3 covers 14 residues. The DNA for the CDR3 is TGTGCCAGCAGTTGGGGACAGGAGCCCCTGGAGCAGTACTTC. Protein: CASSWGQEPLEQYF.

The gene calls are TRBV5-1 and TRBJ2-6; 9 bases fit TRBD1. With 2 bases clipped from V and 2 bases from J, the junction kept 5 bases outside the gene matches. Per the germline V gene, CDR1 is SGHRS and CDR2 is YFSETQ. The CDR3 length is 17 residues. CDR3 sequence (DNA): TGCGCCAGCAGCTTCAGGACAGGGGCACCTGGGGCCAACGTCCTGACTTTC. Translated, it gives CASSFRTGAPGANVLTF.

This clonotype was seen a few times. The chain has TRBV5-6 and TRBJ2-5; D ambiguous. The CDR3 has 15 residues. From germline, CDR1 is SGHDT and CDR2 YYEEEE. V was cut by 1 base and J by 1 base, with 11 bases left in between. CDR3 sequence (DNA): TGTGCCAGCAGCTTGTACAGCAACACCCAAGAGACCCAGTACTTC. It yields the protein CASSLYSNTQETQYF.

This sequence joins TRBV5-1 and TRBJ2-1; TRBD2 aligns across 11 bases. CDR1 is SGHRS, CDR2 YFSETQ, per germline. The CDR3 length is 16 residues. With 6 bases clipped from V and 3 bases from J, the junction kept 8 bases outside the gene matches. For the CDR3, the DNA is TGCGCCAGCAACCTTAGCGGGAGGGCCGACTACAATGAGCAGTTCTTC. It encodes CASNLSGRADYNEQFF. Variable domain in full (rest from reference TRBV5-1 and TRBJ2-1): KAGVTQTPRYLIKTRGQQVTLSCSPISGHRSVSWYQQTPGQGLQFLFEYFSETQRNKGNFPGRFSGRQFSNSRSEMNVSTLELGDSALYLCASNLSGRADYNEQFFGPGTRLTVL.

The V gene is TRBV28, the J gene TRBJ2-3; the match to TRBD2 covers 7 bases. Trimming took 4 bases from V and 2 from J; bases not matched to a gene: 3. Germline-derived CDR1 and CDR2 are MDHEN and SYDVKM. This CDR3 is 14 amino acids long. CDR3 in DNA: TGTGCCAGCAGTTCTCTAGCGGACACAGATACGCAGTATTTT. Residues: CASSSLADTDTQYF.

The V and J genes are TRBV28 and TRBJ1-2, with TRBD1 matching over 8 bases. The CDR3 consists of 14 residues. Germline trimming cut 3 bases from V and 6 bases from J; bases unmatched to any gene: 6. CDR1 and CDR2 (germline): MDHEN, SYDVKM. CDR3 residues: CASSLPGGWDGYTF. In DNA, the CDR3 is TGTGCCAGCAGTTTGCCAGGGGGCTGGGATGGCTACACCTTC.

V usage is TRBV5-1 and J usage is TRBJ2-7; no firm D call. Per germline, CDR1 SGHRS and CDR2 YFSETQ. The CDR3 covers 13 residues. V lost 3 bases, J lost 6 bases, and 13 bases lay in between. CDR3 coding DNA: TGCGCCAGCAGCTATGAGGCAGCCTTCGAGCAGTACTTC. This translates into CASSYEAAFEQYF.

This clonotype was counted many times. J is TRBJ2-1 and V is TRBV4-2; the match to TRBD2 covers 14 bases. This CDR3 contains 21 residues. V dropped 0 bases and J dropped 9; count of bases not matched to a gene: 19. Germline CDR1 is LGHNA and CDR2 is YNFKEQ. Written as DNA, the CDR3 is TGTGCCAGCAGCCAAGACTACTTCCCTAGACTAGCGGGAGGGCCGGGTCCTGAGCAGTTCTTC. Translating it yields CASSQDYFPRLAGGPGPEQFF.

The count of this clonotype is one. The V call is TRBV3-1, the J call TRBJ2-1; either TRBD1 or TRBD2 may supply D (6 bases each). This CDR3 is 18 amino acids long. V dropped 4 bases and J dropped 4 bases, with 23 bases sitting between them. CDR1 is LGHDT, CDR2 YNNKEL, per germline (reference sequence). The CDR3 DNA sequence: TGTGCCAGCAGCCTTCTGGGGGGCTCTGGAGGGGTATACAATGAGCAGTTCTTC. This codes for CASSLLGGSGGVYNEQFF.

This clonotype has just a few counts. This sequence joins TRBV5-6 and TRBJ2-7, with 9 bases lining up with TRBD1. V trimming: 3 bases; J trimming: 5 bases; junction bases outside the gene matches: 3. CDR1 is SGHDT, CDR2 YYEEEE, per germline. This CDR3 spans 13 amino acids. The CDR3 bases are TGTGCCAGCAGCTGGACAGGGGTGGACGAGCAGTACTTC. Translated: CASSWTGVDEQYF.

This clonotype has a handful of counts. V gene TRBV25-1 combines with J gene TRBJ1-2; TRBD1 matches at 9 bases. Germline V lookup: CDR1 MGHDK, CDR2 SYGVNS. The V and J ends lost 6 bases and 7 bases, in that order; junction bases with no gene match: 6. CDR3 size: 13 residues. CDR3 in DNA: TGTGCCAGCAGCGAAACAGGGGGCTTTGGCTACACCTTC. Residues: CASSETGGFGYTF.

For the CDR3, the DNA is TGCGCCAGCAGCCAAGAGGTTTGGAGTGAAGCTTTCTTT. Protein: CASSQEVWSEAFF. The chain carries TRBV4-1 and TRBJ1-1; D is ambiguous. Trimming took 0 bases from V and 7 from J, leaving 9 bases between them. Germline values: CDR1 MGHRA, CDR2 YSYEKL. The CDR3 spans 13 residues.

This clonotype has more than one count but fewer than ten. This rearrangement joins TRBV10-3 to TRBJ2-7; D is perhaps TRBD1 or TRBD2 (5 bases each). The CDR3 consists of 13 residues. CDR1 ENHRY and CDR2 SYGVKD come from the germline V gene. Trimming removed 10 bases from V and 5 bases from J, with 18 bases in between. The CDR3: CATPRGLGNEQYF. The CDR3 nucleotides are TGTGCCACCCCCCGGGGCCTTGGGAACGAGCAGTACTTC.

This sequence joins TRBV28 and TRBJ1-4; TRBD1 might be the D (6 bases). The CDR3 length is 15 residues. V was trimmed by 2 bases and J by 8 bases, leaving 15 bases between them. Germline values: CDR1 MDHEN, CDR2 SYDVKM. CDR3 amino acids: CASSLPGGRGEKLFF. CDR3 nucleotides: TGTGCCAGCAGTTTACCCGGGGGGCGCGGAGAAAAACTGTTTTTT.

This chain uses TRBV4-1 with TRBJ2-3; D call uncertain. Germline assignment: CDR1 MGHRA and CDR2 YSYEKL. This CDR3 region has 16 residues. V lost 2 bases and J 0 bases, leaving 12 bases between the germline ends. This chain's CDR3 is CASSQSDLVSTDTQYF. CDR3 bases: TGCGCCAGCAGCCAATCCGATTTGGTCAGCACAGATACGCAGTATTTT.

The genes are TRBV27 and TRBJ1-2, with a tentative D call TRBD1 (5 bases). Germline CDR1 is MNHEY and CDR2 is SMNVEV (reference sequence). Trimming took off 0 bases at V and 2 bases at J, with 10 bases between the two ends. The CDR3 contains 15 residues. The CDR3 DNA follows: TGTGCCAGCAGTTTATCGGTGGGGCGGAACTATGGCTACACCTTC. Its protein product is CASSLSVGRNYGYTF.